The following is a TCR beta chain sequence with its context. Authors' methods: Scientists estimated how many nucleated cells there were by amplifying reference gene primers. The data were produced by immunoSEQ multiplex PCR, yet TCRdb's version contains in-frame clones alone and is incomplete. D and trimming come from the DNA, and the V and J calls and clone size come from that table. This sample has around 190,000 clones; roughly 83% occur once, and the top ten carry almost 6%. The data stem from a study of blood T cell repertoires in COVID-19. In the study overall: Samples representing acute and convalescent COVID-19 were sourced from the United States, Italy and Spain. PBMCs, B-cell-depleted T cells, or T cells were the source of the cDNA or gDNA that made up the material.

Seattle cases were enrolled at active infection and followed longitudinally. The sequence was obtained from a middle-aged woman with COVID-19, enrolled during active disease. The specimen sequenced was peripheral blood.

CDR3 sequence reads: CAIRARGGYTF. The CDR3 DNA reads as TGTGCCATCAGGGCCAGGGGAGGCTACACCTTC. This chain joins TRBV10-3 and TRBJ1-2, with TRBD1 as a possible D gene (6 bases). This CDR3 has 11 amino acids. Trimming left V 6 bases short and J 8 bases short, with 10 bases between. Germline V gene lookup returns CDR1 ENHRY and CDR2 SYGVKD.